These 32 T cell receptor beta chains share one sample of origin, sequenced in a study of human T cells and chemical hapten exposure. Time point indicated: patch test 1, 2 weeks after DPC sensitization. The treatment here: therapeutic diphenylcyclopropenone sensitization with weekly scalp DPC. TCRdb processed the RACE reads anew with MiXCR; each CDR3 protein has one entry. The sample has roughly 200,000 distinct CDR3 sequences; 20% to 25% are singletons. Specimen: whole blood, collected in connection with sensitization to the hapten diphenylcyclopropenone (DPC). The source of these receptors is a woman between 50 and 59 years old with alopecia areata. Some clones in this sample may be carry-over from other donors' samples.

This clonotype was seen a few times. The CDR3 here is CASAQTSGVNTGELFF. DNA of the CDR3: TGTGCCAGCGCCCAGACTAGCGGGGTGAACACCGGGGAGCTGTTTTTT. The chain uses TRBV7-3 and TRBJ2-2; 11 bases line up with TRBD2. Germline loops: CDR1 SGHTA, CDR2 FQGTGA. The CDR3 has 16 residues. V was clipped by 8 bases and J by 1 base; unmatched bases: 6.

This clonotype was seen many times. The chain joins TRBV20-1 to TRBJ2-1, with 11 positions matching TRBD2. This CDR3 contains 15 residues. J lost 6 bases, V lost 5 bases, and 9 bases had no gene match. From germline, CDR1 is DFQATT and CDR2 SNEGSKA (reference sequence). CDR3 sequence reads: CSARLLAGETNEQFF. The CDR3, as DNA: TGCAGTGCTCGTCTACTAGCGGGAGAGACCAATGAGCAGTTCTTC.

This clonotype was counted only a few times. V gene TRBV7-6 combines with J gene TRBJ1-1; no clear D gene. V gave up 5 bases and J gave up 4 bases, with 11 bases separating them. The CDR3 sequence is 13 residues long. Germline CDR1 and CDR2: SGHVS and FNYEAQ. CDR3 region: CASSLGDLTEAFF. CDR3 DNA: TGTGCCAGCAGCCTGGGCGACCTCACTGAAGCTTTCTTT.

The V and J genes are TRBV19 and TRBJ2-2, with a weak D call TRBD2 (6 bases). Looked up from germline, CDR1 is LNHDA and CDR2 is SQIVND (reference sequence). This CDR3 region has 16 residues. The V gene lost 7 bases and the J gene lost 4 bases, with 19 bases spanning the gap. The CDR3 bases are TGTGCCAGTAACGGCCGGGACTCAGCAACCACCGGGGAGCTGTTTTTT. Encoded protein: CASNGRDSATTGELFF.

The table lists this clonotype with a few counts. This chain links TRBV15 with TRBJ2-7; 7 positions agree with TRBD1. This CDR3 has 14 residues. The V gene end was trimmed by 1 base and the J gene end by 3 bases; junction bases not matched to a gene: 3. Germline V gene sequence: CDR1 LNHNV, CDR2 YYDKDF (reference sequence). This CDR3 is CATSRAGTDYEQYF. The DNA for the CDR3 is TGTGCCACCAGCAGAGCGGGGACAGACTACGAGCAGTACTTC.

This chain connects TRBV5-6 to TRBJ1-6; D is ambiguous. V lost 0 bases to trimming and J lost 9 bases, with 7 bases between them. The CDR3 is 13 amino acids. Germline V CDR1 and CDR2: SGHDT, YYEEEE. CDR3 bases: TGTGCCAGCAGCTTGGAGAGGATTTCACCCCTCCACTTT. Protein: CASSLERISPLHF.

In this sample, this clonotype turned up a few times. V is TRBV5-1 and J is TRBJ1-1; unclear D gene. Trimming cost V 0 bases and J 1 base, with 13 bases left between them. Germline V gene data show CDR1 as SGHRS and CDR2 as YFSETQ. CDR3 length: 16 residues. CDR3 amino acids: CASSLGPGVTNTEAFF. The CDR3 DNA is TGCGCCAGCAGCTTGGGACCGGGAGTGACGAACACTGAAGCTTTCTTT.

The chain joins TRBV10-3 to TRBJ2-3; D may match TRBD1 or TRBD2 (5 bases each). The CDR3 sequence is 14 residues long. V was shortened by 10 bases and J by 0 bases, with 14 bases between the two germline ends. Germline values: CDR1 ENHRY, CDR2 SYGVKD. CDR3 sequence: CATQGDGSTDTQYF. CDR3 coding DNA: TGTGCCACCCAAGGGGACGGGAGCACAGATACGCAGTATTTT.

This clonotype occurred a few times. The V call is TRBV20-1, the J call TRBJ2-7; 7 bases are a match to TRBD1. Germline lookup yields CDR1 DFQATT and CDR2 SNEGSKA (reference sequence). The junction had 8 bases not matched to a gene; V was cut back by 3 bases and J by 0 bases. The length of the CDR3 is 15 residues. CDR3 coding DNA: TGCAGTGCTAGTTTTCTGACAGGGATCTCCTACGAGCAGTACTTC. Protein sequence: CSASFLTGISYEQYF.

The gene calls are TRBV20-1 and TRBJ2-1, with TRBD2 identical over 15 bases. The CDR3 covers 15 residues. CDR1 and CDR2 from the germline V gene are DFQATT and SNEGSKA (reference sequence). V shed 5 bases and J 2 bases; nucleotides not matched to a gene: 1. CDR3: CSAGLAGGPYNEQFF. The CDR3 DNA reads TGCAGTGCTGGACTAGCGGGAGGGCCCTACAATGAGCAGTTCTTC.

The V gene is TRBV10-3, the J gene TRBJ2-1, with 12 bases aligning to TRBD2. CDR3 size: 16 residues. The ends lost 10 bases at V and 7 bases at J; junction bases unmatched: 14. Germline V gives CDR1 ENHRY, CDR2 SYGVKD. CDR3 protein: CATRWTSGEDGNEQFF. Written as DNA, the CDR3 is TGTGCCACCCGCTGGACTAGCGGGGAAGATGGAAATGAGCAGTTCTTC.

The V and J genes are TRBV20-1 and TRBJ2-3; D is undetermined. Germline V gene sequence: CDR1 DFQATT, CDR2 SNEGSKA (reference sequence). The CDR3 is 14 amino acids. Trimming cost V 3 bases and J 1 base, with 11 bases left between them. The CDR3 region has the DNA TGCAGTGCTAGTATCGGACGGGGCACAGATACGCAGTATTTT. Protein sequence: CSASIGRGTDTQYF.

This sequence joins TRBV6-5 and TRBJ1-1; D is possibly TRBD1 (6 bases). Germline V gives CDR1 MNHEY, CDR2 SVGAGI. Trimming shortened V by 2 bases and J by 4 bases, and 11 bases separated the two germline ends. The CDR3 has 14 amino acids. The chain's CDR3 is CASSYDGGATEAFF. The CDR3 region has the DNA TGTGCCAGCAGTTACGATGGGGGGGCCACTGAAGCTTTCTTT.

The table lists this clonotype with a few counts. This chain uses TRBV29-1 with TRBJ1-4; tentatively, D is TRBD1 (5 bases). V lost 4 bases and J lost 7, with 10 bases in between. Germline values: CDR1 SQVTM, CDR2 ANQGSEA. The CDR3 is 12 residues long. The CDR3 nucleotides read TGCAGCGTTGGGCAGGGCGGTGAAAAACTGTTTTTT. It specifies CSVGQGGEKLFF.

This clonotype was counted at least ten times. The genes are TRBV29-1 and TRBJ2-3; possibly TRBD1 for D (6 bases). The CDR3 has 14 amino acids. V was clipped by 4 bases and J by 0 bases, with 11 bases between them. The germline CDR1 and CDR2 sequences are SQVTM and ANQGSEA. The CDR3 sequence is CSVGGPESTDTQYF. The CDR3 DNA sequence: TGCAGCGTTGGGGGGCCGGAAAGCACAGATACGCAGTATTTT.

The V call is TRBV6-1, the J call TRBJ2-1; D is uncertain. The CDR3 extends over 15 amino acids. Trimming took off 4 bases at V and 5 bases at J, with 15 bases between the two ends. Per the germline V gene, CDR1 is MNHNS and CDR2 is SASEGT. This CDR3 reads CASSGLVGWDNEQFF. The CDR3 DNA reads TGTGCCAGCAGTGGGCTTGTCGGTTGGGACAATGAGCAGTTCTTC.

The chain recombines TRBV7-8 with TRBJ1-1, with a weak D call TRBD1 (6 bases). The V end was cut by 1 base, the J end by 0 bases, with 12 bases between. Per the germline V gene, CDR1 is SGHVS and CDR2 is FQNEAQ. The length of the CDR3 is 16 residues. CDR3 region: CASSLVGGDMNTEAFF. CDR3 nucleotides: TGTGCCAGCAGCTTAGTTGGGGGGGACATGAACACTGAAGCTTTCTTT.

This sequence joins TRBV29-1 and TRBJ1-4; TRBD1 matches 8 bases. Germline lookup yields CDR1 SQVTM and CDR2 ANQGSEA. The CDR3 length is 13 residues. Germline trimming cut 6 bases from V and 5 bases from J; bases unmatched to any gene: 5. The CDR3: CSVPGQENEKLFF. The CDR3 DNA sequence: TGCAGCGTGCCGGGACAGGAGAATGAAAAACTGTTTTTT.

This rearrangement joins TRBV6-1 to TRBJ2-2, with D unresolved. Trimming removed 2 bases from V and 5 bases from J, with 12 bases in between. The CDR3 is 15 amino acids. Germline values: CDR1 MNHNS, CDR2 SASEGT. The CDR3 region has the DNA TGTGCCAGCAGTGAACTTCGCCAACAGACCGGGGAGCTGTTTTTT. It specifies CASSELRQQTGELFF.

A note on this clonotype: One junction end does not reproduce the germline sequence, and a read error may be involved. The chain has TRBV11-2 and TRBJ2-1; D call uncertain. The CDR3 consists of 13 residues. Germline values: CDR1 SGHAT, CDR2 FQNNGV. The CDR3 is CASSFEDRNGQFF. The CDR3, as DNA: TGTGCCAGCAGCTTCGAGGACCGCAATGGGCAGTTCTTC.

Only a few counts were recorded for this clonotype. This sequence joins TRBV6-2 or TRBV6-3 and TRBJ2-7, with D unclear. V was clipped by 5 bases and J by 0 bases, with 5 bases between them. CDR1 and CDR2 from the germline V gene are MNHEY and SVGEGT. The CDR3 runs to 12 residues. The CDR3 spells CASSEFSYEQYF. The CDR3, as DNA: TGTGCCAGCAGTGAGTTCTCCTACGAGCAGTACTTC.

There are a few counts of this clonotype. In DNA form, the CDR3 reads TGTGCCAGCAGGATTAGCGGGAGCACAGATACGCAGTATTTT. Translated: CASRISGSTDTQYF. This sequence joins TRBV6-6 and TRBJ2-3, with 7 bases identical to TRBD2. CDR3 size: 14 residues. Germline V CDR1 and CDR2: MNHNY, SVGAGI (reference sequence). Trimming at V came to 6 bases and at J to 0 bases, leaving 3 bases not matched to a gene.

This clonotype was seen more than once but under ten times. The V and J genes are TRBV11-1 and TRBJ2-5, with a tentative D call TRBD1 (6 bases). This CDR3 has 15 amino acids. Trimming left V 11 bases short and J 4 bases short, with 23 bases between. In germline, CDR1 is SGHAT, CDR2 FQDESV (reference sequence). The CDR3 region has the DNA TGTGCCTGCCGACAGGCATGGCCGAAAGCAGAGACCCAGTACTTC. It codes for CACRQAWPKAETQYF.

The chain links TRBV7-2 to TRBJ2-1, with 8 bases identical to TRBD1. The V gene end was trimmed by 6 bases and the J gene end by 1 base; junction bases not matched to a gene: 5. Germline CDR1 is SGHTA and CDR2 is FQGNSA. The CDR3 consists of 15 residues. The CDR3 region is CASRPDRGSYNEQFF. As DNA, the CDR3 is TGTGCCAGCAGGCCCGACAGGGGTTCCTACAATGAGCAGTTCTTC.

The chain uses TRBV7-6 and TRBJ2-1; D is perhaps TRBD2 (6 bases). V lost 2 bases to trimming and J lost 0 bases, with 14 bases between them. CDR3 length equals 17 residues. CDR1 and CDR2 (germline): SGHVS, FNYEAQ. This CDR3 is CASSLFASASSYNEQFF. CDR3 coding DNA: TGTGCCAGCAGCTTATTCGCTAGCGCGAGCTCCTACAATGAGCAGTTCTTC. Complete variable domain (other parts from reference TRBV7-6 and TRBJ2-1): GAGVSQSPRYKVTKRGQDVALRCDPISGHVSLYWYRQALGQGPEFLTYFNYEAQQDKSGLPNDRFSAERPEGSISTLTIQRTEQRDSAMYRCASSLFASASSYNEQFFGPGTRLTVL.

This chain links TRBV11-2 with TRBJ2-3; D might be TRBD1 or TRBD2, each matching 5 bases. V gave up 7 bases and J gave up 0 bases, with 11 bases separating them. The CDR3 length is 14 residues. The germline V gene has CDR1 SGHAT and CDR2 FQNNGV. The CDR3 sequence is CASNTGRSTDTQYF. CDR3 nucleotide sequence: TGTGCCAGCAACACGGGACGGAGCACAGATACGCAGTATTTT.

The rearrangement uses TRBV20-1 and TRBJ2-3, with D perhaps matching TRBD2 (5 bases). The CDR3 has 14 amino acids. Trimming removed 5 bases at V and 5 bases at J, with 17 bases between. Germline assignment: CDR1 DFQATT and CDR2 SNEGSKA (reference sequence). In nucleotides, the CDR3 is TGCAGTGCTGGACTTGGCGGGCCAGTAGATACGCAGTATTTT. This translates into CSAGLGGPVDTQYF.

The CDR3 sequence is CASSPGAWETQYF. The CDR3 DNA follows: TGTGCCAGCAGCCCGGGGGCTTGGGAGACCCAGTACTTC. The chain has TRBV2 and TRBJ2-5; D is possibly TRBD1 or TRBD2 (6 bases each). Germline loops: CDR1 SNHLY, CDR2 FYNNEI. This CDR3 is 13 amino acids long. V lost 6 bases and J lost 5, with 13 bases in between.

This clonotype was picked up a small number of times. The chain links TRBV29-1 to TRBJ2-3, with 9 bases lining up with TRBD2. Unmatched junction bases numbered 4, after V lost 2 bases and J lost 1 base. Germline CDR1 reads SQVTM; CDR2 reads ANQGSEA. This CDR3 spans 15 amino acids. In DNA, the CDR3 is TGCAGCGTTGAAACCCTAGCGGGACGCACAGATACGCAGTATTTT. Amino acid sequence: CSVETLAGRTDTQYF.

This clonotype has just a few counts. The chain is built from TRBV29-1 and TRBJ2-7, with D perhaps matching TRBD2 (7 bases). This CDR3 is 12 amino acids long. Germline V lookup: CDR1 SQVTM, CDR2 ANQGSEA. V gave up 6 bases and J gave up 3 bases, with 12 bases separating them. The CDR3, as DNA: TGCAGCGTCCGAGGGGGGGGCTACGAGCAGTACTTC. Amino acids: CSVRGGGYEQYF.

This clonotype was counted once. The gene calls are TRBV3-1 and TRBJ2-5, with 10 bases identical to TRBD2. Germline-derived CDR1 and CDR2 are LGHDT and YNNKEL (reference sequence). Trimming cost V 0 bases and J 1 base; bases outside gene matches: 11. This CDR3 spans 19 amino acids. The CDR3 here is CASSQEVSGRPRRQETQYF. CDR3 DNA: TGTGCCAGCAGCCAAGAGGTTAGCGGGAGGCCTCGGCGCCAAGAGACCCAGTACTTC.

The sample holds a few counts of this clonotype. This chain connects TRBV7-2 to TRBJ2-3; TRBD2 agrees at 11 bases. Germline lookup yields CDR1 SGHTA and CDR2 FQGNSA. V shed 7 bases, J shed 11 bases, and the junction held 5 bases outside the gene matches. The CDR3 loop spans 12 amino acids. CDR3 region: CASTHSGRGQYF. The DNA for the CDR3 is TGTGCCAGCACCCATAGCGGGAGGGGGCAGTATTTT.